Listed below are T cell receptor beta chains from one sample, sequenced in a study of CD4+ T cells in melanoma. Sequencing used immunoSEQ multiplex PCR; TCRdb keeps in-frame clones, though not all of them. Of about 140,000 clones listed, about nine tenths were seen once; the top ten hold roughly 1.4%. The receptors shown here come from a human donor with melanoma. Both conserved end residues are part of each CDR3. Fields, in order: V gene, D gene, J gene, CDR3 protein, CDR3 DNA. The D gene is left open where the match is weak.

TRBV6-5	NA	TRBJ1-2	CASRDPRVYGYTF	TGTGCCAGCAGGGATCCACGGGTCTATGGCTACACCTTC
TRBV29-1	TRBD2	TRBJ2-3	CSAGGTTDTQCF	TGCAGCGCGGGAGGGACGACAGATACGCAGTGTTTT
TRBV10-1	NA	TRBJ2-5	CASSDRQGLETQYF	TGCGCCAGCAGTGACCGGCAGGGGCTGGAGACCCAGTACTTC
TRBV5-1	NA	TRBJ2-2	CASSLGVPSGPNTGELFF	TGCGCCAGCAGCTTGGGTGTTCCGTCAGGGCCGAACACCGGGGAGCTGTTTTTT
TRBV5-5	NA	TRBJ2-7	CASSLFNYEQYF	TGTGCCAGCAGCTTGTTTAACTACGAGCAGTACTTC
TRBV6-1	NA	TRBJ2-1	CASSATGNNEQFF	TGTGCCAGCAGTGCGACTGGGAACAATGAGCAGTTCTTC
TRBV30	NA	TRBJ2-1	CAWSPSSKREQFF	TGTGCCTGGAGTCCATCGTCGAAGCGCGAGCAGTTCTTC
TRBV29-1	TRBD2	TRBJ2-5	CSVISGGGETQYF	TGCAGCGTGATTAGCGGGGGGGGAGAGACCCAGTACTTC
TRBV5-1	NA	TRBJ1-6	CASSPGVRHNSPLHF	TGCGCCAGCAGCCCCGGGGTACGGCATAATTCACCCCTCCACTTT
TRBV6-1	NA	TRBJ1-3	CATRTSSGNTIYF	TGTGCCACTCGAACATCCTCTGGAAACACCATATATTTT
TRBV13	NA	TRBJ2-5	CASSFKGEETQYF	TGTGCCAGCAGTTTTAAGGGGGAAGAGACCCAGTACTTC
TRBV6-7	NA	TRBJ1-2	CASSPGPLRHNYGYTF	TGTGCCAGCAGCCCGGGCCCACTCCGGCACAACTATGGCTACACCTTC
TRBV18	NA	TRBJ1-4	CASSPTSDLLFF	TGTGCCAGCTCACCAACCAGTGACCTCCTGTTTTTT
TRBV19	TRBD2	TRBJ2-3	CASSSPLGAGGPTDTQYF	TGTGCCAGTAGTTCCCCACTGGGTGCGGGGGGGCCCACGGATACGCAGTATTTT
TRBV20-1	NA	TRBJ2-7	CSASSPLEQYF	TGCAGTGCTTCTTCCCCCCTCGAGCAGTACTTC
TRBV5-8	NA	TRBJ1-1	CASSLRMNTEAFF	TGTGCCAGCAGCCTTCGGATGAACACTGAAGCTTTCTTT
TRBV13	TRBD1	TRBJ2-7	CASSKWGQTNYEQYF	TGTGCCAGCAGCAAATGGGGACAGACGAACTACGAGCAGTACTTC
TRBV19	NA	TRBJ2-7	CASFSHSSYEQYF	TGTGCCAGTTTTTCTCACAGCTCCTACGAGCAGTACTTC
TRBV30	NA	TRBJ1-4	CAWDMGRREKLFF	TGTGCCTGGGATATGGGTCGGAGAGAAAAACTGTTTTTT
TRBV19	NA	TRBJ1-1	CASSGALRITEAFF	TGTGCCAGTTCCGGGGCTCTGCGCATCACTGAAGCTTTCTTT
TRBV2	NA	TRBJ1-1	CASSLGENTEAFF	TGTGCCAGCAGCCTAGGAGAAAACACTGAAGCTTTCTTT
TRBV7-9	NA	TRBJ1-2	CASSQGLGQTF	TGTGCCAGCAGCCAAGGATTGGGGCAAACCTTC
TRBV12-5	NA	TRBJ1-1	CASGPGQLNTEAFF	TGTGCTAGTGGTCCCGGGCAGTTGAACACTGAAGCTTTCTTT
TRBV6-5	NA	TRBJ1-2	CASSYQAANYGYTF	TGTGCCAGCAGTTACCAGGCGGCAAACTATGGCTACACCTTC
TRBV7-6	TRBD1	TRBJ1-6	CASSLAGGDRSNSPLHF	TGTGCCAGCAGCTTAGCGGGGGGGGACAGGAGTAATTCACCCCTCCACTTT
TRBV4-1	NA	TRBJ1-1	CASSQAPSTGSGLAFF	TGCGCCAGCAGCCAAGCCCCATCCACAGGGAGCGGCTTAGCTTTCTTT